This passage covers 4 T cell receptor beta chains from one sample sequenced in a study of Graves' ophthalmopathy and Graves' hyperthyroidism. The study amplified TCR beta CDR3 regions using RNA transcripts. Following a first-round RT-PCR that used HTBI primers, a second-round multiplex PCR was carried out. TCRdb re-called the multiplex PCR reads with MiXCR, one entry per CDR3 protein. This sample has about 500,000 distinct CDR3 sequences; about 15% occur once, and the top ten carry 9.5% to 10%. Sequences were obtained from blood. The receptors shown here come from a woman aged 25 to 45 with Graves' ophthalmopathy.

This clonotype was picked up many times. J is TRBJ1-2 and V is TRBV6-1, with D possibly matching TRBD1 (5 bases). Trimming cost V 3 bases and J 8 bases, with 13 bases left between them. The CDR3 is 13 amino acids. Germline V gene sequence: CDR1 MNHNS, CDR2 SASEGT. For the CDR3, the DNA is TGTGCCAGCAGTGATGGAGCAGGGTGGGGCTACACCTTC. Its translation is CASSDGAGWGYTF.

In its sample, this clonotype was seen many times. V usage is TRBV6-5 and J usage is TRBJ2-4; D is tentatively TRBD1 or TRBD2 (5 bases each). Germline V gives CDR1 MNHEY, CDR2 SVGAGI. V was shortened by 0 bases and J by 4 bases, with 10 bases between the two germline ends. The CDR3 has 15 residues. CDR3 residues: CASSYSFGGKNIQYF. In DNA form, the CDR3 reads TGTGCCAGCAGTTACTCGTTTGGGGGAAAAAACATTCAGTACTTC.

The V gene is TRBV30, the J gene TRBJ1-2; weak D call: TRBD1 (6 bases). CDR3 length: 13 residues. Trimming stripped 8 bases from V and 8 bases from J, with 21 bases between. Germline V lookup: CDR1 GTSNPN, CDR2 SVGIG (reference sequence). Here the CDR3 DNA reads TGTGCCCGGCTGGGGTGGGGGCGCGGAGGCTACACCTTC. Protein: CARLGWGRGGYTF.

This clonotype was detected many times. The chain carries TRBV6-5 and TRBJ1-1, with D possibly TRBD1 on 5 matching bases. The CDR3 totals 14 residues. Germline assignment: CDR1 MNHEY and CDR2 SVGAGI. Trimming took 0 bases from V and 2 from J, leaving 7 bases between them. The CDR3 protein is CASSYSGDNTEAFF. CDR3 in DNA: TGTGCCAGCAGTTACTCGGGGGATAACACTGAAGCTTTCTTT.